The sequence of this T cell receptor (beta chain) was determined in a study of blood T cells in healthy people across ages. Broader study findings: Long-lived donors had more naive CD4+ cells and higher diversity than aged donors.

Germline V lookup: CDR1 LNHNV, CDR2 YYDKDF (reference sequence). Trimming took off 3 bases at V and 2 bases at J, with 17 bases between the two ends. The CDR3 is 16 amino acids. No fewer than 7 million PBMCs went into each sample. The total RNA that was extracted per sample amounted to at least 5 micrograms. For the second PCR, which ran for about 7 to 12 cycles, a sample-barcoded 5' primer and a J-beta primer mix were used. TCRdb called the 5' RACE reads again in MiXCR, with one record for every CDR3 protein. The sample shows fewer than 1.5 million distinct CDR3 sequences, 35% to 45% of them seen only once. This clonotype was detected only a few times. Antigen unknown.

Sequenced: blood. The V gene is TRBV15, the J gene TRBJ2-7; TRBD2 might be the D (5 bases). The source of this sequence is a woman between 18 and 29 years old in good health. The CDR3 loop reads CATSSDVPGAAYEQYF. CDR3 nucleotide sequence: TGTGCCACCAGCAGCGACGTTCCCGGAGCGGCCTACGAGCAGTACTTC.